A single sample gave rise to the 15 T cell receptor beta chains below, sequenced in a study of blood T cell repertoires in COVID-19. Only in-frame clones appear in the TCRdb table, and some are missing; sequencing was by immunoSEQ multiplex PCR. The data show about 95,000 clones, with 81% seen just once and approximately 4.6% held by the top ten. The sequencing sample was made of peripheral blood. These receptors originate from an elderly man with COVID-19, enrolled during active disease.

V usage is TRBV7-9 and J usage is TRBJ1-2; 8 positions match TRBD1. The V segment lost 5 bases and the J segment 2 bases; nucleotides outside the gene matches: 7. Per the germline V gene, CDR1 is SEHNR and CDR2 is FQNEAQ (reference sequence). The length of the CDR3 is 15 residues. CDR3 in amino acids: CASSLAGQENYGYTF. CDR3 bases: TGTGCCAGCAGCCTCGCGGGACAGGAAAACTATGGCTACACCTTC. Full variable domain (missing parts from reference TRBV7-9 and TRBJ1-2): DTGVSQNPRHKITKRGQNVTFRCDPISEHNRLYWYRQTLGQGPEFLTYFQNEAQLEKSRLLSDRFSAERPKGSFSTLEIQRTEQGDSAMYLCASSLAGQENYGYTFGSGTRLTVV.

The table lists this clone with a few counts. This chain uses TRBV9 with TRBJ2-1; no clear D gene. The CDR3 runs to 13 residues. With 0 bases removed from V and 9 bases from J, the gap between germline ends came to 10 bases. CDR1 and CDR2 from the germline V gene are SGDLS and YYNGEE. CDR3 amino acids: CASSVASIGEQFF. CDR3 nucleotides: TGTGCCAGCAGCGTAGCTTCCATCGGTGAGCAGTTCTTC.

CDR3 nucleotide sequence: TGTGCCAGCAGCTTAGGCGGGTCGGGTGAGCAGTACTTC. It specifies CASSLGGSGEQYF. The V gene is TRBV11-2, the J gene TRBJ2-7, with D possibly matching TRBD2 (5 bases). Germline V lookup: CDR1 SGHAT, CDR2 FQNNGV. The CDR3 totals 13 residues. The ends were cut back, 1 base at V and 7 bases at J, with 11 bases in the middle.

This chain links TRBV5-1 with TRBJ1-1, with D tentatively TRBD1 (6 bases). Germline-derived CDR1 and CDR2 are SGHRS and YFSETQ. This CDR3 has 14 amino acids. The V end lost 2 bases, the J end lost 5 bases, and 13 bases lay between the germline ends. CDR3 region: CASSLKGGGTEAFF. In DNA form, the CDR3 reads TGCGCCAGCAGCTTAAAGGGAGGGGGAACTGAAGCTTTCTTT.

This clone has only one observation. The chain recombines TRBV5-1 with TRBJ2-6, with D tentatively TRBD2 (6 bases). Trimming cost V 4 bases and J 2 bases, with 13 bases left between them. This CDR3 is 16 amino acids long. The V gene's germline CDR1 is SGHRS and CDR2 YFSETQ. The CDR3, as DNA: TGCGCCAGCAGCCCGGCCGGGGGTCCTGGGGCCAACGTCCTGACTTTC. Protein product: CASSPAGGPGANVLTF.

The rearrangement joins TRBV10-2 to TRBJ1-6; TRBD1 aligns across 7 bases. Germline V gene data show CDR1 as WSHSY and CDR2 as SAAADI. V lost 8 bases and J lost 5; bases outside the gene matches: 9. CDR3 size: 15 residues. The DNA for the CDR3 is TGCGCCAGCGGCAGGGGGAAGGGGAATAATTCACCCCTCCACTTT. Translated, it gives CASGRGKGNNSPLHF.

This clone was counted only a few times. The J gene is TRBJ1-1, the V gene TRBV25-1; no clear D gene. Germline values: CDR1 MGHDK, CDR2 SYGVNS. This CDR3 comprises 15 residues. Trimming left V 0 bases short and J 4 bases short, with 12 bases between. CDR3 in DNA: TGTGCCAGCAGTGAATATGGCGGAGGGCGCACTGAAGCTTTCTTT. Translation gives CASSEYGGGRTEAFF.

This clone was picked up one time. This sequence joins TRBV6-1 and TRBJ2-1; 9 positions match TRBD2. This CDR3 is 15 amino acids long. Germline values: CDR1 MNHNS, CDR2 SASEGT. The trim removed 3 bases at V and 4 bases at J, leaving 4 bases unmatched. The CDR3 sequence is CASSETTSGYNEQFF. The DNA for the CDR3 is TGTGCCAGCAGTGAGACTACTAGCGGGTACAATGAGCAGTTCTTC.

The chain combines TRBV10-3 with TRBJ1-1; a possible D gene is TRBD1 (6 bases). This CDR3 region has 14 residues. Germline loops: CDR1 ENHRY, CDR2 SYGVKD. With 2 bases removed from V and 1 base from J, the gap between germline ends came to 8 bases. The DNA for the CDR3 is TGTGCCATCAGTGAGAGGGGGAGGAACACTGAAGCTTTCTTT. It specifies CAISERGRNTEAFF.

The rearrangement uses TRBV6-6 and TRBJ2-1; D is ambiguous. Germline CDR1 reads MNHNY; CDR2 reads SVGAGI (reference sequence). Trimming took 7 bases from V and 0 from J, leaving 10 bases between them. CDR3 length: 14 residues. CDR3 in DNA: TGTGCCAGCACCAAACGCAGCTCCTACAATGAGCAGTTCTTC. This translates into CASTKRSSYNEQFF.

The gene calls are TRBV29-1 and TRBJ2-3, with TRBD1 identical over 7 bases. The CDR3 sequence is 14 residues long. V was pared by 6 bases and J by 4 bases, with 10 bases of the junction left unmatched. Germline V lookup: CDR1 SQVTM, CDR2 ANQGSEA. The CDR3 loop reads CSVGKTGNADTQYF. For the CDR3, the DNA is TGCAGCGTGGGAAAGACAGGGAACGCAGATACGCAGTATTTT.

The gene calls are TRBV27 and TRBJ2-7; 12 bases fit TRBD2. The CDR3 is 16 amino acids. The germline gives CDR1 MNHEY, CDR2 SMNVEV (reference sequence). With 4 bases clipped from V and 4 bases from J, the junction kept 8 bases outside the gene matches. CDR3 region: CASSSPSSGRGYEQYF. CDR3 bases: TGTGCCAGCAGTTCTCCTTCTAGCGGGAGGGGTTACGAGCAGTACTTC.

The V gene is TRBV7-3, the J gene TRBJ2-1, with D possibly matching TRBD1 (6 bases). Trimming pared 3 bases from V and 7 bases from J, leaving 10 bases between. The germline V gene has CDR1 SGHTA and CDR2 FQGTGA. The CDR3 consists of 13 residues. In nucleotides, the CDR3 is TGTGCCAGCAGCTTTCAGGGGCGGAATGAGCAGTTCTTC. Its translation is CASSFQGRNEQFF.

This clone was counted a few times. The CDR3 loop is CASSTWDRVYEQYF. CDR3 nucleotides: TGTGCCAGTAGTACCTGGGACAGGGTCTACGAGCAGTACTTC. This chain connects TRBV19 to TRBJ2-7, with 9 bases aligning to TRBD1. Germline V gene data show CDR1 as LNHDA and CDR2 as SQIVND (reference sequence). CDR3 length equals 14 residues. J was trimmed by 3 bases and V by 4 bases; bases with no gene match: 4. Full variable domain (outside the CDR3, taken from reference TRBV19 and TRBJ2-7): DGGITQSPKYLFRKEGQNVTLSCEQNLNHDAMYWYRQDPGQGLRLIYYSQIVNDFQKGDIAEGYSVSREKKESFPLTVTSAQKNPTAFYLCASSTWDRVYEQYFGPGTRLTVT.

This rearrangement joins TRBV7-3 to TRBJ2-7; TRBD1 matches at 8 bases. The CDR3 length is 15 residues. Germline assignment: CDR1 SGHTA and CDR2 FQGTGA. V lost 5 bases and J lost 2; bases outside the gene matches: 8. The CDR3 sequence: CASSPQGQGPYEQYF. For the CDR3, the DNA is TGTGCCAGCAGCCCGCAAGGACAGGGACCCTACGAGCAGTACTTC.